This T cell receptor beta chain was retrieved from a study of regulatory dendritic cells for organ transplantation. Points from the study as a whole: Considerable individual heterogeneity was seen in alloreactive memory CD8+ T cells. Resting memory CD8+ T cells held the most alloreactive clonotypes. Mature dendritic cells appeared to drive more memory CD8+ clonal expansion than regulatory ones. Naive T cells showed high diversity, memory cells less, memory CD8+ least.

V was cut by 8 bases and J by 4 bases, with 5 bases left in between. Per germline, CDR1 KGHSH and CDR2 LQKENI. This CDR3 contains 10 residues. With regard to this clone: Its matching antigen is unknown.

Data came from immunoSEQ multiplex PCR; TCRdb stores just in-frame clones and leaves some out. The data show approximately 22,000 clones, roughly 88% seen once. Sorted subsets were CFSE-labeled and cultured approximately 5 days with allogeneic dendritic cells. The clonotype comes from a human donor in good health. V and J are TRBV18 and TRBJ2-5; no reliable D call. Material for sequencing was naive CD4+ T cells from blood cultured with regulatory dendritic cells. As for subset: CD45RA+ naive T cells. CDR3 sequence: CASARETQYF. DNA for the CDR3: TGTGCCAGCGCGCGAGAGACCCAGTACTTC.